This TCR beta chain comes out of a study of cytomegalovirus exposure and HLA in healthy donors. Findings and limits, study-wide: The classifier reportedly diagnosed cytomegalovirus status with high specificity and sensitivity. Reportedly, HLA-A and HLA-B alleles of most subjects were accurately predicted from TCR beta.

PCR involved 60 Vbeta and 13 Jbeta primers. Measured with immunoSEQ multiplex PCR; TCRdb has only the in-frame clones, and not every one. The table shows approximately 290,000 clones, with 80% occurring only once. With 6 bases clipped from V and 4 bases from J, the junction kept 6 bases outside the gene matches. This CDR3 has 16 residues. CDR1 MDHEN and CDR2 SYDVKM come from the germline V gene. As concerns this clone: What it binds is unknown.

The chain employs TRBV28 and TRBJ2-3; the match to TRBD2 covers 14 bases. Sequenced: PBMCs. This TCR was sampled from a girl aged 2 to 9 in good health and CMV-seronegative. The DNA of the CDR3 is TGTGCCAGCAGATCCGGGACTAGCGGGAGTGCAGATACGCAGTATTTT. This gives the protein CASRSGTSGSADTQYF.